A selection of T cell receptor beta chains follows, all from one sample in a study of cytomegalovirus exposure and HLA in healthy donors. The data were produced by immunoSEQ multiplex PCR, yet TCRdb's version contains in-frame clones alone and is incomplete. Of roughly 290,000 clones in the sample, about 80% were seen once. Sequences were obtained from PBMCs. The receptors were gathered from a girl aged 2 to 9 in good health and CMV-seronegative. The CDR3 runs from the conserved cysteine through the conserved F or W. Fields, in order: J gene, clone size, V gene, D gene, CDR3 protein, CDR3 DNA. D genes are given only for firm matches. Not all rows give a size; the values are once, few, many and, for expanded clones, a class.

J gene: TRBJ2-5; clone size: NA; V gene: TRBV4-2; D gene: TRBD2; CDR3 protein: CASSQAASGGQETQYF; CDR3 DNA: TGTGCCAGCAGCCAAGCGGCTAGCGGGGGCCAAGAGACCCAGTACTTC
J gene: TRBJ1-6; clone size: NA; V gene: TRBV7-3; D gene: NA; CDR3 protein: CASSLRRTGLSNSPLHF; CDR3 DNA: TGTGCCAGCAGCTTACGACGTACAGGGCTATCCAATTCACCCCTCCACTTT
J gene: TRBJ2-7; clone size: NA; V gene: TRBV19; D gene: TRBD1; CDR3 protein: CATHRGQGGEQYF; CDR3 DNA: TGTGCCACCCACAGGGGACAGGGAGGCGAGCAGTACTTC
J gene: TRBJ2-1; clone size: NA; V gene: TRBV5-1; D gene: NA; CDR3 protein: CASSLLQVSYNEQFF; CDR3 DNA: TGCGCCAGCAGCTTGTTACAGGTTTCCTACAATGAGCAGTTCTTC
J gene: TRBJ1-1; clone size: once; V gene: TRBV6-5; D gene: TRBD1; CDR3 protein: CASSYRDREFDTEAFF; CDR3 DNA: TGTGCCAGCAGTTACCGGGACAGGGAATTTGACACTGAAGCTTTCTTT
J gene: TRBJ2-1; clone size: few; V gene: TRBV15; D gene: NA; CDR3 protein: CATSRDGGVSNEQFF; CDR3 DNA: TGTGCCACCAGCAGAGATGGGGGCGTCAGCAATGAGCAGTTCTTC
J gene: TRBJ2-1; clone size: NA; V gene: TRBV9; D gene: NA; CDR3 protein: CASSGGGGAYNEQFF; CDR3 DNA: TGTGCCAGCAGCGGGGGTGGAGGAGCCTACAATGAGCAGTTCTTC
J gene: TRBJ1-5; clone size: NA; V gene: TRBV10-3; D gene: TRBD1; CDR3 protein: CAISEVLGGRNQPQHF; CDR3 DNA: TGTGCCATCAGTGAAGTTCTAGGGGGCCGCAATCAGCCCCAGCATTTT
J gene: TRBJ2-1; clone size: NA; V gene: TRBV9; D gene: NA; CDR3 protein: CASSFLAPDNEQFF; CDR3 DNA: TGTGCCAGCAGCTTCCTAGCGCCGGATAATGAGCAGTTCTTC
J gene: TRBJ1-6; clone size: NA; V gene: TRBV4-1; D gene: NA; CDR3 protein: CASMGKGDPLHF; CDR3 DNA: TGCGCCAGCATGGGAAAGGGGGACCCCCTCCACTTT
J gene: TRBJ1-1; clone size: few; V gene: TRBV15; D gene: NA; CDR3 protein: CATSSRASGVRAFF; CDR3 DNA: TGTGCCACCAGCAGCAGGGCCTCGGGGGTTCGAGCTTTCTTT
J gene: TRBJ2-7; clone size: few; V gene: TRBV5-6; D gene: NA; CDR3 protein: CASRDSKNYEQYF; CDR3 DNA: TGTGCCAGCAGGGACTCGAAGAACTACGAGCAGTACTTC
J gene: TRBJ1-3; clone size: NA; V gene: TRBV13; D gene: NA; CDR3 protein: CASSLIQGTSGNTIYF; CDR3 DNA: TGTGCCAGCAGCTTGATACAGGGAACCTCTGGAAACACCATATATTTT
J gene: TRBJ1-1; clone size: NA; V gene: TRBV4-2; D gene: NA; CDR3 protein: CASSRIQGSNTEAFF; CDR3 DNA: TGTGCCAGCAGCCGAATACAGGGATCGAACACTGAAGCTTTCTTT
J gene: TRBJ1-2; clone size: NA; V gene: TRBV2; D gene: NA; CDR3 protein: CAGQGNGYTF; CDR3 DNA: TGTGCGGGGCAGGGTAATGGCTACACCTTC
J gene: TRBJ2-2; clone size: NA; V gene: TRBV9; D gene: NA; CDR3 protein: CASKAAATGELFF; CDR3 DNA: TGTGCCAGCAAGGCGGCGGCCACCGGGGAGCTGTTTTTT
J gene: TRBJ1-1; clone size: NA; V gene: TRBV25-1; D gene: TRBD1; CDR3 protein: CASSEDRDPEAFF; CDR3 DNA: TGTGCCAGCAGTGAGGACAGGGATCCTGAAGCTTTCTTT
J gene: TRBJ1-1; clone size: NA; V gene: TRBV28; D gene: NA; CDR3 protein: CASSFGLLIREAFF; CDR3 DNA: TGTGCCAGCAGTTTTGGCCTTCTCATTCGTGAAGCTTTCTTT
J gene: TRBJ2-7; clone size: once; V gene: TRBV28; D gene: TRBD1; CDR3 protein: CASSYPGQRYEQYF; CDR3 DNA: TGTGCCAGCAGTTACCCGGGACAGCGCTACGAGCAGTACTTC
J gene: TRBJ1-4; clone size: NA; V gene: TRBV28; D gene: TRBD1; CDR3 protein: CASSSGTVQGEKLFF; CDR3 DNA: TGTGCCAGCAGTTCAGGGACAGTTCAGGGAGAAAAACTGTTTTTT
J gene: TRBJ1-2; clone size: NA; V gene: TRBV30; D gene: TRBD1; CDR3 protein: CASHDPGQGFNYGYTF; CDR3 DNA: TGTGCCTCACACGATCCGGGACAGGGCTTTAACTATGGCTACACCTTC
J gene: TRBJ1-2; clone size: NA; V gene: TRBV27; D gene: NA; CDR3 protein: CTSSLSSGEGYTF; CDR3 DNA: TGTACCAGCAGTTTATCTTCGGGGGAGGGCTACACCTTC
J gene: TRBJ2-3; clone size: NA; V gene: TRBV28; D gene: TRBD2; CDR3 protein: CASRLAGEGSYTQYF; CDR3 DNA: TGTGCCAGCAGACTAGCGGGAGAGGGGAGTTATACGCAGTATTTT
J gene: TRBJ1-2; clone size: NA; V gene: TRBV29-1; D gene: TRBD1; CDR3 protein: CSVGTGNSGGYTF; CDR3 DNA: TGCAGCGTTGGGACAGGGAACTCGGGCGGCTACACCTTC
J gene: TRBJ1-2; clone size: NA; V gene: TRBV30; D gene: NA; CDR3 protein: CAWSYPGRNGYTF; CDR3 DNA: TGTGCCTGGAGCTATCCCGGGAGGAATGGCTACACCTTC
J gene: TRBJ1-1; clone size: NA; V gene: TRBV28; D gene: TRBD1; CDR3 protein: CASSFRGLKNTEAFF; CDR3 DNA: TGTGCCAGCAGTTTTAGGGGGCTCAAGAACACTGAAGCTTTCTTT
J gene: TRBJ2-6; clone size: NA; V gene: TRBV13; D gene: NA; CDR3 protein: CASSPLRSGANVLTF; CDR3 DNA: TGTGCCAGCAGCCCACTGCGCTCTGGGGCCAACGTCCTGACTTTC
J gene: TRBJ1-1; clone size: few; V gene: TRBV2; D gene: NA; CDR3 protein: CASSRTGGAIDNTEAFF; CDR3 DNA: TGTGCCAGCAGTCGAACCGGGGGGGCCATTGACAACACTGAAGCTTTCTTT
J gene: TRBJ2-7; clone size: NA; V gene: TRBV7-9; D gene: TRBD2; CDR3 protein: CASSAAGDYEQYF; CDR3 DNA: TGTGCCAGCAGCGCTGCGGGGGACTACGAGCAGTACTTC
J gene: TRBJ2-1; clone size: NA; V gene: TRBV27; D gene: NA; CDR3 protein: CASSFGLSPYNEQFF; CDR3 DNA: TGTGCCAGCAGTTTCGGTCTATCACCCTACAATGAGCAGTTCTTC
J gene: TRBJ1-1; clone size: few; V gene: TRBV29-1; D gene: NA; CDR3 protein: CSVDLVGNTEAFF; CDR3 DNA: TGCAGCGTTGATCTGGTCGGGAACACTGAAGCTTTCTTT